This passage covers 20 T cell receptor beta chains from one sample sequenced in a study of blood T cell repertoires in COVID-19. The data were produced by immunoSEQ multiplex PCR, yet TCRdb's version contains in-frame clones alone and is incomplete. The sample records about 150,000 clones, 75% to 90% being singletons. Source material: peripheral blood. The receptors here all came from a woman aged 40 to 55 with acute or convalescent COVID-19.

This chain connects TRBV2 to TRBJ2-3; 9 nucleotides match TRBD2. Trimming at V came to 2 bases and at J to 3 bases, leaving 6 bases not matched to a gene. CDR3 length equals 16 residues. CDR1 and CDR2 (germline): SNHLY, FYNNEI. DNA for the CDR3: TGTGCCAGCAGTGAACTTGCGGGGGGGCGGACAGATACGCAGTATTTT. As protein: CASSELAGGRTDTQYF.

The chain recombines TRBV7-9 with TRBJ1-1, with TRBD1 as a possible D gene (6 bases). V was shortened by 10 bases and J by 2 bases, with 26 bases between the two germline ends. The CDR3 sequence is 17 residues long. Germline V gives CDR1 SEHNR, CDR2 FQNEAQ (reference sequence). CDR3 bases: TGTGCCATCCTCGTAAGGGGGAACTCGGGCATAAACACTGAAGCTTTCTTT. Protein sequence: CAILVRGNSGINTEAFF.

The chain carries TRBV27 and TRBJ2-2; weak D call: TRBD2 (7 bases). Germline V lookup: CDR1 MNHEY, CDR2 SMNVEV (reference sequence). V lost 3 bases to trimming and J lost 6 bases, with 23 bases between them. The CDR3 consists of 18 residues. The CDR3 region is CASSFSGLAKGGAGELFF. The CDR3 DNA reads as TGTGCCAGCAGTTTCTCGGGCCTAGCAAAGGGGGGGGCCGGGGAGCTGTTTTTT.

This clone was observed once. V and J are TRBV3-1 (or the pseudogene TRBV3-2) and TRBJ1-2; TRBD1 is a possible D gene (5 bases). In germline, CDR1 is LGHDT, CDR2 YNNKEL (reference sequence). Trimming left V 3 bases short and J 3 bases short, with 20 bases between. This CDR3 is 17 amino acids long. CDR3 coding DNA: TGTGCCAGCAGCCATGGGTGGGATACCAGGGTATACTATGGCTACACCTTC. Protein sequence: CASSHGWDTRVYYGYTF.

This clone occurred once. This chain links TRBV12-3 or TRBV12-4 with TRBJ2-1; D perhaps matches TRBD2 (6 bases). This CDR3 contains 13 residues. The germline V and J ends were trimmed by 6 bases and 9 bases, with 15 bases remaining between them. The CDR3 DNA sequence: TGTGCCAGCAGCATCCGGGAGTTAGGTGAGCAGTTCTTC. Its translation: CASSIRELGEQFF.

The DNA for the CDR3 is TGTGCCAGCACCCGGGACGGGAGCTCCTACGAGCAGTACTTC. It yields the protein CASTRDGSSYEQYF. The V and J genes are TRBV6-5 and TRBJ2-7; possible D gene TRBD2, 6 bases. In germline, CDR1 is MNHEY, CDR2 SVGAGI. Trimming stripped 7 bases from V and 0 bases from J, with 13 bases between. This CDR3 comprises 14 residues.

The chain uses TRBV11-2 and TRBJ2-7; D is unresolved. The CDR3 length is 16 residues. Germline loops: CDR1 SGHAT, CDR2 FQNNGV. Trimming took 1 base from V and 0 from J, leaving 13 bases between them. DNA of the CDR3: TGTGCCAGCAGCTTAGTTTACAGTGCAACCTCCTACGAGCAGTACTTC. Amino acid sequence: CASSLVYSATSYEQYF.

The chain employs TRBV7-9 and TRBJ2-7; TRBD2 is a possible D gene (6 bases). CDR3 length equals 15 residues. V lost 7 bases, J lost 2 bases, and 18 bases lay in between. Germline V CDR1 and CDR2: SEHNR, FQNEAQ (reference sequence). The CDR3 reads CASTAREGGTYEQYF. CDR3 DNA sequence: TGTGCCAGCACGGCGCGGGAAGGCGGCACCTACGAGCAGTACTTC.

V usage is TRBV7-3 and J usage is TRBJ2-1; 7 nucleotides line up with TRBD1. Germline-derived CDR1 and CDR2 are SGHTA and FQGTGA. The length of the CDR3 is 17 residues. J was trimmed by 7 bases and V by 5 bases; bases with no gene match: 17. The CDR3 is CASSIRQGDTLRNEQFF. CDR3 bases: TGTGCCAGCAGCATTAGACAGGGAGATACTTTACGTAATGAGCAGTTCTTC.

The chain links TRBV19 to TRBJ1-2; 8 bases map to TRBD1. J was trimmed by 3 bases and V by 3 bases; bases with no gene match: 6. There are 15 residues in the CDR3. Germline V gene lookup returns CDR1 LNHDA and CDR2 SQIVND (reference sequence). In DNA, the CDR3 is TGTGCCAGTAGTATCGGCCTACAGGGGGACTATGGCTACACCTTC. Translated: CASSIGLQGDYGYTF.

The chain combines TRBV6-1 with TRBJ1-3; 7 bases map to TRBD1. In germline, CDR1 is MNHNS, CDR2 SASEGT. V was clipped by 4 bases and J by 0 bases; unmatched bases: 6. CDR3 size: 16 residues. This CDR3 is CASSVNRGISGNTIYF. CDR3 nucleotides: TGTGCCAGCAGTGTCAACAGGGGTATCTCTGGAAACACCATATATTTT.

This chain joins TRBV30 and TRBJ2-3; D is perhaps TRBD2 (6 bases). The CDR3 is 14 amino acids. The germline V and J ends were trimmed by 1 base and 3 bases, with 11 bases remaining between them. Germline values: CDR1 GTSNPN, CDR2 SVGIG (reference sequence). CDR3 region: CAWSGAGPTDTQYF. The CDR3 DNA reads TGTGCCTGGAGTGGGGCGGGACCAACAGATACGCAGTATTTT.

The chain employs TRBV12-3 or TRBV12-4 and TRBJ2-2, with a tentative D call TRBD2 (6 bases). Trimming removed 6 bases from V and 5 bases from J, with 10 bases in between. There are 13 residues in the CDR3. The CDR3 DNA follows: TGTGCCAGCAGGAATGGGGGGACCGGGGAGCTGTTTTTT. It is translated as CASRNGGTGELFF.

The chain combines TRBV6-6 with TRBJ1-2; possible D gene TRBD1, 5 bases. This CDR3 has 13 amino acids. The germline V gene encodes CDR1 MNHNY and CDR2 SVGAGI (reference sequence). V was shortened by 2 bases and J by 8 bases, with 12 bases between the two germline ends. The CDR3 nucleotides read TGTGCCAGCAGTTACATCCAGGGCCAAGGCTACACCTTC. Encoded protein: CASSYIQGQGYTF.

The chain links TRBV11-3 to TRBJ2-2; 13 bases map to TRBD2. The CDR3 runs 17 residues. Germline CDR1 reads SGHNT; CDR2 reads YENEEA. After removal of 4 bases from V and 3 bases from J, the junction contained 5 bases not matched to a gene. CDR3 protein: CASSSPGLAGDTGELFF. CDR3 nucleotide sequence: TGTGCCAGCAGCTCTCCCGGACTAGCGGGAGACACCGGGGAGCTGTTTTTT.

This chain uses TRBV4-1 with TRBJ2-3; D might be TRBD2 (6 bases). Germline values: CDR1 MGHRA, CDR2 YSYEKL. Trimming removed 0 bases at V and 4 bases at J, with 14 bases between. The CDR3 consists of 16 residues. CDR3 nucleotides: TGCGCCAGCAGCCAAGAGGACGGGAGTGGATCAGATACGCAGTATTTT. This translates into CASSQEDGSGSDTQYF.

The chain recombines TRBV9 with TRBJ2-7; a weak D match, TRBD2 (5 bases). The V gene lost 0 bases and the J gene lost 1 base, with 8 bases spanning the gap. Germline V gene lookup returns CDR1 SGDLS and CDR2 YYNGEE. The CDR3 totals 14 residues. The CDR3 coding sequence is TGTGCCAGCAGCGTAGAACCGGGGTCCTACGAGCAGTACTTC. As protein: CASSVEPGSYEQYF.

This rearrangement joins TRBV5-1 to TRBJ2-6, with a weak D call TRBD2 (6 bases). CDR3 size: 18 residues. The V gene's germline CDR1 is SGHRS and CDR2 YFSETQ. Trimming stripped 4 bases from V and 2 bases from J, with 19 bases between. This CDR3 is CASSRGAQTGAGANVLTF. The CDR3 DNA is TGCGCCAGCAGCCGCGGGGCGCAAACAGGAGCTGGGGCCAACGTCCTGACTTTC.

The chain combines TRBV4-2 with TRBJ1-6, with 7 bases identical to TRBD1. J was trimmed by 5 bases and V by 4 bases; bases with no gene match: 5. Germline V CDR1 and CDR2: LGHNA, YNFKEQ. The CDR3 contains 15 residues. The CDR3 DNA is TGTGCCAGCAGCCCGTACACAGGGGATAATTCACCCCTCCACTTT. Translation gives CASSPYTGDNSPLHF.

The chain is built from TRBV11-3 and TRBJ1-5, with D possibly TRBD1 on 5 matching bases. The length of the CDR3 is 19 residues. Trimming took 0 bases from V and 6 from J, leaving 24 bases between them. The germline V gene encodes CDR1 SGHNT and CDR2 YENEEA. Written as DNA, the CDR3 is TGTGCCAGCAGCTTAGAGTCGGGTCAGTCAGGGAAGGTACGTCAGCCCCAGCATTTT. Translation gives CASSLESGQSGKVRQPQHF.